This is a list of T cell receptor beta chains from one sample in a study of radiotherapy plus CTLA-4 blockade in lung cancer. Using immunoSEQ multiplex PCR, the repertoire was profiled, and TCRdb retains in-frame clones only, with some absent. The top ten hold 4.7% of the sample, which has some 33,000 clones, less than 75% seen once. Sequenced here: peripheral blood, sampled from a patient treated with radiotherapy plus ipilimumab. Source of these receptors: a human donor with non-small cell lung cancer whose response to radiotherapy plus ipilimumab could not be evaluated. Both conserved end residues are part of each CDR3. The order of the fields is clone size, J gene, V gene, D gene, CDR3 DNA, CDR3 protein. The D gene is left open where the match is weak. Clone sizes are given selectively: once, few, many, or a class where the clone is expanded.

size: NA
J: TRBJ1-3
V: TRBV7-8
D: NA
DNA: TGTGCCAGCAGCTTAGTTTCAGGGGCCCAGCTCCCCGGAAACACCATATATTTT
CDR3: CASSLVSGAQLPGNTIYF

size: NA
J: TRBJ2-3
V: TRBV19
D: NA
DNA: TGTGCCAGTAGTAGCCGTTTAGCGCAATTCACAGATACGCAGTATTTT
CDR3: CASSSRLAQFTDTQYF

size: NA
J: TRBJ2-1
V: TRBV18
D: NA
DNA: TGTGCCAGCTCACTTCTCGCCTCAGGGACAGGGTTCCTAGCGGGAATCGTTGAGCAGTTCTTC
CDR3: CASSLLASGTGFLAGIVEQFF

size: NA
J: TRBJ2-1
V: TRBV30
D: TRBD2
DNA: TGTGCCTGGAGTCCGGGACTAGCCTTGAATGAGCAGTTCTTC
CDR3: CAWSPGLALNEQFF

size: NA
J: TRBJ2-7
V: TRBV28
D: TRBD1
DNA: TGTGCCAGCAGACCCCGGGACAGGGCTAACGAGCAGTACTTC
CDR3: CASRPRDRANEQYF

size: NA
J: TRBJ2-1
V: TRBV7-9
D: NA
DNA: TGTGCCAGCAGCCCTAGCACTGAGCAGTTCTTC
CDR3: CASSPSTEQFF

size: NA
J: TRBJ2-7
V: TRBV18
D: NA
DNA: TGTGCCAGCTCACCTTCACAAAGCGCCTACGAGCAGTACTTC
CDR3: CASSPSQSAYEQYF

size: NA
J: TRBJ2-7
V: TRBV5-8
D: TRBD1
DNA: TGTGCCAGCAGCCCCGGTTACCGTCGGACAGGAAACTACGAGCAGTACTTC
CDR3: CASSPGYRRTGNYEQYF

size: NA
J: TRBJ2-7
V: TRBV7-2
D: TRBD2
DNA: TGTGCCAGCAGCTTAGCTGCGGGAGGGATCTACGAGCAGTACTTC
CDR3: CASSLAAGGIYEQYF

size: NA
J: TRBJ1-4
V: TRBV18
D: NA
DNA: TGTGCCAGCTCACCTAGGACCAAGGGGGAAAAACTGTTTTTT
CDR3: CASSPRTKGEKLFF

size: NA
J: TRBJ2-4
V: TRBV6-1
D: NA
DNA: TGTGCCAGCAGTGACCCCTCCGCGGCCAAAAACATTCAGTACTTC
CDR3: CASSDPSAAKNIQYF

size: few
J: TRBJ2-7
V: TRBV15
D: NA
DNA: TGTGCCACCAGCACTGGACTGGGAGCCTACGAGCAGTACTTC
CDR3: CATSTGLGAYEQYF

size: NA
J: TRBJ1-5
V: TRBV6-5
D: TRBD1
DNA: TGTGCCAGCAACCTAGGGACAGGTATAGGTCAGCCCCAGCATTTT
CDR3: CASNLGTGIGQPQHF